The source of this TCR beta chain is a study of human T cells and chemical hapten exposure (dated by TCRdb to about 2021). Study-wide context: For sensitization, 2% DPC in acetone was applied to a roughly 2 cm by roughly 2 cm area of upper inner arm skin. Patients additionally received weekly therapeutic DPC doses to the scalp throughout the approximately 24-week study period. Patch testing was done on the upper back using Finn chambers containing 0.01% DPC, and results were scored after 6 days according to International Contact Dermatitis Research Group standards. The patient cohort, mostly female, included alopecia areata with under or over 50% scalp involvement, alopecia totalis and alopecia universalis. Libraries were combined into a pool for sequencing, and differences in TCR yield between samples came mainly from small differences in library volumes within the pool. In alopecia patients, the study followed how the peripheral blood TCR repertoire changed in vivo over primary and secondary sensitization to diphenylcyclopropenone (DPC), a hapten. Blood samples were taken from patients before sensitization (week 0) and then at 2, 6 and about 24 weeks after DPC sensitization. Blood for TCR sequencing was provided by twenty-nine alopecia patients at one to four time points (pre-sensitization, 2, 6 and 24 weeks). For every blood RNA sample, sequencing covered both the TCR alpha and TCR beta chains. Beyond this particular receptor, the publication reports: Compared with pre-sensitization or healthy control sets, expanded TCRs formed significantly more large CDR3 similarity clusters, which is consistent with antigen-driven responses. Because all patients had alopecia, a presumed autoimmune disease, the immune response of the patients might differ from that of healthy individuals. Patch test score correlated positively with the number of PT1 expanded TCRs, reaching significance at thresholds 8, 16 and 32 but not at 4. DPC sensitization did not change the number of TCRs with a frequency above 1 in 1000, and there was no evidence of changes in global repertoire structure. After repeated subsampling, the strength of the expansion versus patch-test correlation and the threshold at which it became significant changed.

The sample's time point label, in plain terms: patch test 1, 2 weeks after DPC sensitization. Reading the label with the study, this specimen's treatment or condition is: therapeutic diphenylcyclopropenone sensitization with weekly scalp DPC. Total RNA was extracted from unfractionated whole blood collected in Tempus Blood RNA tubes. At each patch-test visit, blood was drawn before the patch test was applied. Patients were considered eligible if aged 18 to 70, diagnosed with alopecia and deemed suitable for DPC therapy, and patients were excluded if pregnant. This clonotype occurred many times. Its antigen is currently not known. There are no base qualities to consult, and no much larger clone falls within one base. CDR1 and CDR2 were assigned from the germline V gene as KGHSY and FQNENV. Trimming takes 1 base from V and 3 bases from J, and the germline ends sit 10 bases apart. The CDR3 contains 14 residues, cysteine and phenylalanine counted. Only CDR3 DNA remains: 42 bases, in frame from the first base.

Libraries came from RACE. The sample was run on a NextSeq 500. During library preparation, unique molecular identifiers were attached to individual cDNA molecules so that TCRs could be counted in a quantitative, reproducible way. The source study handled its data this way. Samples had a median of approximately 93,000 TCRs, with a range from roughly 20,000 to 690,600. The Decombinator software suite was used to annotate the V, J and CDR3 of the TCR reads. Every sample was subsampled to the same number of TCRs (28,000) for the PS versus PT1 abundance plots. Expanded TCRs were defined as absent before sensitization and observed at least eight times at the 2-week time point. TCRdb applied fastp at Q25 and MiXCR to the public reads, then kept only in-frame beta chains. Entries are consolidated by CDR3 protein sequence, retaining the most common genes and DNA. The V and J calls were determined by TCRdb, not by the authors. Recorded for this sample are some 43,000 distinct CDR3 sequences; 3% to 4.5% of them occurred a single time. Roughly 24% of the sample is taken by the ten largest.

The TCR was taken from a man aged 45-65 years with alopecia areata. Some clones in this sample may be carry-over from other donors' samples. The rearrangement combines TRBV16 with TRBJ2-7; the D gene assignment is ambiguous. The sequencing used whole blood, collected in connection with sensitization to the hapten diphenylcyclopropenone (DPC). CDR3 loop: CASSQFSGNYEQYF. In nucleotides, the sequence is TGTGCCAGCAGCCAATTTTCAGGCAACTACGAGCAGTACTTC.